The source of this TCR beta chain is a study of T-cell reconstitution after alpha-beta-depleted transplantation in children. Unique molecular identifiers tagged the TCRbeta library. TCRdb used MiXCR to reprocess the PCR reads, holding one entry per CDR3 protein. The sample consists of about 690,000 distinct CDR3 sequences, around 16% of them appearing once. CDR3 length: 14 residues. Germline V gene lookup returns CDR1 KGHDR and CDR2 SFDVKD. The ends were cut back, 4 bases at V and 11 bases at J, with 17 bases in the middle. This material consisted of PBMCs from the stem cell graft donor, taken from the stem cell graft. This clonotype was obtained from a human donor who donated a stem cell graft to a child with acute myeloid leukemia. This chain uses TRBV24-1 with TRBJ1-5; the D gene is possibly TRBD1 (6 bases). The CDR3 DNA follows: TGTGCCACCAGTGAGCGGACAGACAAGGGGACCCAGCATTTT. Encoded protein: CATSERTDKGTQHF.